One and the same sample provided the 22 T cell receptor beta chains below, sequenced in a study of CD4 and CD8 cells across lung adenocarcinoma regions. TCRdb re-analysed the PCR reads in MiXCR, keeping a single row per CDR3 protein. This sample has about 4,600 distinct CDR3 sequences, with 45% found just once. Sample: CD4+ T cells from the margin of a lung tumor. The receptors shown here come from a female donor with lung adenocarcinoma. The CD4 and CD8 labels of this study may be unreliable.

V and J are TRBV7-8 and TRBJ2-7; 8 nucleotides align to TRBD2. The DNA end is more similar to TRBJ2-1, so the J call may be wrong. The CDR3 is 15 residues long. In germline, CDR1 is SGHVS, CDR2 FQNEAQ. CDR3 region: CASSRGVAGNNEQFF. CDR3 DNA: TGTGCCAGCAGCAGGGGGGTAGCGGGAAACAATGAGCAGTTCTTC.

V and J are TRBV4-1 and TRBJ2-1, with TRBD2 identical over 10 bases. Unmatched junction bases numbered 15, after V lost 4 bases and J lost 6 bases. Germline loops: CDR1 MGHRA, CDR2 YSYEKL. The CDR3 spans 18 residues. The CDR3 DNA is TGCGCCAGCAGCCTTTCCATCCCCCCTAGCGGGAGTGGCAATGAGCAGTTCTTC. Protein: CASSLSIPPSGSGNEQFF.

This rearrangement joins TRBV6-1 to TRBJ2-1; D is perhaps TRBD2 (6 bases). The J call could be wrong; TRBJ2-7 is a better fit for the DNA end. Germline V gene sequence: CDR1 MNHNS, CDR2 SASEGT. The CDR3 is made up of 17 amino acids. This CDR3 is CASSHNRPSERGYEQYF. CDR3 sequence (DNA): TGTGCCAGCAGTCATAACCGGCCTAGCGAACGGGGGTACGAGCAGTACTTC.

This clonotype turned up a few times. This chain connects TRBV12-3 or TRBV12-4 to TRBJ1-4, with 8 bases aligning to TRBD1. The CDR3 length is 17 residues. V gave up 3 bases and J gave up 6 bases; unmatched junction bases: 12. The chain's CDR3 is CASSFRTGQGRDEKLFF. CDR3 sequence (DNA): TGTGCCAGCAGTTTTAGAACTGGACAGGGAAGGGATGAAAAACTGTTTTTT.

This clonotype rates as medium-sized (0.01 to 0.1%). Since a much larger clone is just one base distant, this may be a read error. The rearrangement uses TRBV6-1 and TRBJ2-5, with TRBD1 as a possible D gene (6 bases). The germline V gene encodes CDR1 MNHNS and CDR2 SASEGT. The CDR3 is 15 amino acids. The ends were cut back, 7 bases at V and 11 bases at J, with 26 bases in the middle. This CDR3 reads CASTLELGAHNEQYF. The DNA for the CDR3 is TGTGCCAGCACCCTCGAACTGGGGGCCCACAATGAGCAGTACTTC.

This chain joins TRBV6-1 and TRBJ1-2, with D perhaps matching TRBD1 (6 bases). CDR1 and CDR2 (germline): MNHNS, SASEGT. V dropped 5 bases and J dropped 7 bases, with 14 bases sitting between them. The CDR3 consists of 13 residues. The CDR3 coding sequence is TGTGCCAGCAGTAGGACGGGGGCACTTGGCTACACCTTC. Translation gives CASSRTGALGYTF.

The rearrangement uses TRBV27 and TRBJ2-5; TRBD2 agrees at 8 bases. CDR1 MNHEY and CDR2 SMNVEV come from the germline V gene (reference sequence). This CDR3 has 16 residues. V gave up 3 bases and J gave up 5 bases; unmatched junction bases: 11. The CDR3 region has the DNA TGTGCCAGCAGTTTCTCGCAGGCTACGGGGGGGGAGACCCAGTACTTC. It is translated as CASSFSQATGGETQYF.

This clonotype occurred once. The chain employs TRBV6-5 and TRBJ1-5, with 7 bases matching TRBD1. In germline, CDR1 is MNHEY, CDR2 SVGAGI. The CDR3 runs 15 residues. V gave up 4 bases and J gave up 0 bases; unmatched junction bases: 3. This CDR3 reads CASSSTGYSNQPQHF. In DNA form, the CDR3 reads TGTGCCAGCAGTTCGACAGGGTATAGCAATCAGCCCCAGCATTTT.

By sample share, this clonotype is medium-sized. V and J are TRBV12-3 or TRBV12-4 and TRBJ2-5; no clear D. The length of the CDR3 is 12 residues. V was cut by 3 bases and J by 5 bases, with 7 bases left in between. The CDR3 DNA sequence: TGTGCCAGCAGTTTGGTCTCGGAGACCCAGTACTTC. Translating gives CASSLVSETQYF.

A few counts support this clonotype. It may be a read error: a sequence one base away is much more abundant. The J gene is TRBJ2-1, the V gene TRBV27; TRBD2 agrees at 7 bases. Germline V gene data show CDR1 as MNHEY and CDR2 as SMNVEV (reference sequence). This CDR3 has 15 amino acids. V was pared by 0 bases and J by 13 bases, with 12 bases of the junction left unmatched. In DNA, the CDR3 is TGTGCCAGCAGTTTATCGTCGGGAGGCACAGAGACCCAGTTCTTC. It translates to CASSLSSGGTETQFF.

This clonotype occurred a few times. J is TRBJ2-1 and V is TRBV20-1; 12 bases align to TRBD2. V dropped 6 bases and J dropped 0; count of bases not matched to a gene: 6. The CDR3 has 16 amino acids. Germline loops: CDR1 DFQATT, CDR2 SNEGSKA (reference sequence). DNA for the CDR3: TGCAGTGCAGACCGGACTAGCGGGGCCTCCTACAATGAGCAGTTCTTC. It is translated as CSADRTSGASYNEQFF.

The rearrangement links TRBV10-1 to TRBJ2-3; D is perhaps TRBD2 (6 bases). Trimming left V 3 bases short and J 4 bases short, with 8 bases between. Germline V gives CDR1 WNHNN, CDR2 SYGVQD (reference sequence). The CDR3 totals 13 residues. As DNA, the CDR3 is TGCGCCAGCAGTGAAAGGGAGGCAGATACGCAGTATTTT. It specifies CASSEREADTQYF.

To note about this clonotype: Mismatch with germline at one junction end may stem from a read error. The genes are TRBV6-1 and TRBJ2-3; D may be TRBD2 (7 bases). CDR1 is MNHNS, CDR2 SASEGT, per germline. The CDR3 length is 17 residues. The CDR3 DNA is TGTGCCAGCAGCATCGTTAGGGGGGGGAGGGCCACAGATACGCAGTACTTT. Translating it yields CASSIVRGGRATDTQYF.

Turning to this clonotype: One junction end does not reproduce the germline sequence, and a read error may be involved. This chain connects TRBV7-2 to TRBJ2-3, with 7 bases lining up with TRBD2. Germline V CDR1 and CDR2: SGHTA, FQGNSA. The CDR3 extends over 14 amino acids. The CDR3 region has the DNA TGTGCGGGGAGGGGCGGCCGTGACCAAGATACGCAGTATTTC. It codes for CAGRGGRDQDTQYF.

By sample share, this clonotype is medium-sized. This chain joins TRBV7-2 and TRBJ2-6, with D possibly being TRBD2 (5 bases). Trimming shortened V by 2 bases and J by 1 base, and 6 bases separated the two germline ends. The CDR3 consists of 15 residues. CDR1 is SGHTA and CDR2 is FQGNSA in the germline V gene. The CDR3 DNA sequence: TGTGCCAGCAGCTTATGGGAGTCTGGGGCCAACGTCCTGACTTTC. Translation gives CASSLWESGANVLTF.

The chain recombines TRBV12-3 or TRBV12-4 with TRBJ2-2; TRBD2 matches 7 bases. Germline trimming cut 8 bases from V and 3 bases from J; bases unmatched to any gene: 6. This CDR3 has 14 amino acids. The CDR3 bases are TGTGCCAGCGGCACTAGCGAATACACCGGGGAGCTGTTTTTT. Protein sequence: CASGTSEYTGELFF.

This clonotype has a count of ten or more. This may stem from a read error, because a much larger clone lies one nucleotide away. The chain carries TRBV6-1 and TRBJ2-1, with D possibly matching TRBD1 (5 bases). V was clipped by 10 bases and J by 10 bases, with 14 bases between them. Germline assignment: CDR1 MNHNS and CDR2 SASEGT. This CDR3 comprises 11 residues. CDR3 residues: CATRQTYEQFF. In DNA form, the CDR3 reads TGTGCCACCCGACAGACCTACGAGCAGTTCTTC.

The chain links TRBV25-1 to TRBJ2-4, with 9 bases that match TRBD1. CDR3 size: 18 residues. CDR1 is MGHDK, CDR2 SYGVNS, per germline. The junction had 12 bases not matched to a gene; V was cut back by 3 bases and J by 3 bases. CDR3 DNA: TGTGCCAGCAGTGACGGGACAGGGACGGTTAGTAGCAAAAACATTCAGTACTTC. Amino acids: CASSDGTGTVSSKNIQYF.

This clonotype was recorded at least ten times. This rearrangement joins TRBV6-1 to TRBJ2-7, with 7 bases fitting TRBD2. CDR1 and CDR2 (germline): MNHNS, SASEGT. This CDR3 contains 15 residues. With 7 bases clipped from V and 3 bases from J, the junction kept 12 bases outside the gene matches. In DNA form, the CDR3 reads TGTGCCAGCACAGTCCGGCCTAGCGGAGACTACGAGCAGTACTTC. Encoded protein: CASTVRPSGDYEQYF.

The sample holds a few counts of this clonotype. In nucleotides, the CDR3 is TGTGCCAGCAGCCTGACAGGCCGCCACGGGACCCAGTACTTC. Encoded protein: CASSLTGRHGTQYF. The chain is built from TRBV7-9 and TRBJ2-5; D perhaps matches TRBD1 (6 bases). CDR1 SEHNR and CDR2 FQNEAQ come from the germline V gene (reference sequence). The V gene lost 5 bases and the J gene lost 7 bases, with 17 bases spanning the gap. The length of the CDR3 is 14 residues.

The table lists this clonotype with many counts. V and J are TRBV12-3 or TRBV12-4 and TRBJ2-5; 7 bases line up with TRBD1. The CDR3 extends over 14 amino acids. The ends lost 7 bases at V and 0 bases at J; junction bases unmatched: 5. CDR3 DNA sequence: TGTGCCAGCAAAAGGGGGCTCCACCAAGAGACCCAGTACTTC. Its translation: CASKRGLHQETQYF.

The chain has TRBV4-1 and TRBJ2-4; TRBD2 agrees at 10 bases. The assigned J gene may be wrong: the sequence end matches TRBJ2-1 better. Germline CDR1 is MGHRA and CDR2 is YSYEKL. The CDR3 has 16 residues. CDR3 nucleotides: TGCGCCAGCAGCCACACGCGGCTAGCGGGGGAAAACATGCAGTTCTTC. Protein: CASSHTRLAGENMQFF.